This is a list of T cell receptor beta chains from one sample in a study of T-cell memory formation after mild COVID-19. Each CDR3 protein is one row after TCRdb ran MiXCR on the 5' RACE reads. Among a few hundred thousand distinct CDR3 sequences listed, about 13% were seen once. The sample comprised PBMCs or a T cell subset sorted from them (not recorded which). These receptors originate from a man aged 18 to 35 who had mild COVID-19 (a few samples of this study predate the infection). Cell type and time point are not known. CDR3s leave out the opening cysteine and the closing phenylalanine or tryptophan.

v_gene	j_gene	CDR3aa
TRBV14	TRBJ2-2	ASSLAATTGELF
TRBV4-1	TRBJ1-5	ASSQVQGDSNQPQH
TRBV4-2	TRBJ1-3	ASSQADLQGARGNTIY
TRBV10-3	TRBJ2-7	ATGTVLSSYEQY
TRBV20-1	TRBJ1-3	SARVGAGGFSGNTIY
TRBV11-2	TRBJ1-2	ASSLELGTDYGYT
TRBV5-5	TRBJ1-3	ASRQQGGDTIY
TRBV5-1	TRBJ2-5	ASSLRQGAMGETQY
TRBV7-9	TRBJ1-2	ASTGTWKERRGYT
TRBV9	TRBJ2-7	ARSVVPGAYEQY
TRBV4-1	TRBJ2-2	ASSYQSGFMNTGELF
TRBV18	TRBJ1-5	ASSPYSGNNQPQH
TRBV20-1	TRBJ1-1	SARISGVNTEAF
TRBV30	TRBJ1-2	AWSRVRQGHGYT
TRBV4-3	TRBJ1-2	ASSQDDRGVDYT
TRBV9	TRBJ2-1	ASSLRPAGGTIHNEQF
TRBV7-2	TRBJ1-1	ASGQGVNTEAF
TRBV12-3/TRBV12-4	TRBJ1-2	ASSFGVRGYT
TRBV2	TRBJ2-2	ASSEGYVELF
TRBV10-3	TRBJ2-7	AIRVDANSYEQY
TRBV3-1	TRBJ2-2	ASSQVRGPSTGELF
TRBV10-2	TRBJ1-2	ASSNRGQVYGYT
TRBV7-2	TRBJ1-5	ASSAGGETQH
TRBV5-6	TRBJ2-3	ASSLDRGATDTQY
TRBV6-5	TRBJ1-4	ASSLTKGARGREKLF
TRBV7-9	TRBJ2-7	ASSLSLTDAYEQY
TRBV9	TRBJ1-1	ASSGQGSLVAF
TRBV7-2	TRBJ1-1	ASSRDGRATEAF
TRBV12-3/TRBV12-4	TRBJ2-3	ASCQSRPTDTQY
TRBV7-2	TRBJ2-5	SGWGGTQY